This TCR beta chain is from a study of cytomegalovirus exposure and HLA in healthy donors. Whole-study context: Most donors, 80% to 90% of a few hundred genotyped, fell in the Caucasian-associated ancestry cluster.

Primers: 60 Vbeta forward and 13 Jbeta reverse. The data were produced by immunoSEQ multiplex PCR, yet TCRdb's version contains in-frame clones alone and is incomplete. Of some 190,000 clones in the sample, 76% were seen once. V lost 4 bases to trimming and J lost 9 bases; unmatched junction nucleotides: 9. This CDR3 has 13 amino acids. Germline V gives CDR1 SGHRS, CDR2 YFSETQ. Whole-study findings and limits: Presence/absence analyses supposed approximately even sequencing depth among donors. Follow-up analysis later connected one missense variant in DCLRE1C with trimming of TCR beta V- and J-genes. Overall, about 160 TCR beta chains were annotated as cytomegalovirus-associated.

Concerning this clone: The antigen is undetermined.

The TCR was taken from a young man in good health and CMV-seronegative. J is TRBJ1-1 and V is TRBV5-1; 7 bases are shared with TRBD1. The sequencing input was PBMCs. This CDR3 is CASSPGQAHQAFF. DNA of the CDR3: TGCGCCAGCAGCCCCGGACAGGCCCATCAAGCTTTCTTT.